This T cell receptor (beta chain) was sequenced for a study of blood T cell repertoires in COVID-19. Germline-derived CDR1 and CDR2 are SQVTM and ANQGSEA. The CDR3 has 16 amino acids. The ends lost 0 bases at V and 3 bases at J; junction bases unmatched: 7. This table comes from immunoSEQ multiplex PCR, and its TCRdb copy is limited to in-frame clones, with some not included. The profile shows roughly 380,000 clones, more than 75% of them singletons. Material: peripheral blood. The chain employs TRBV29-1 and TRBJ2-3; TRBD1 matches 9 bases. This clonotype originated in a human donor with acute or convalescent COVID-19. The donor label of this sample is uncertain. CDR3 sequence: CSVEDPRDRATDTQYF. Written as DNA, the CDR3 is TGCAGCGTTGAAGATCCGCGGGACAGGGCGACAGATACGCAGTATTTT.